Listed below are T cell receptor beta chains from one sample, sequenced in a study of shared clonotypes between healthy human individuals. This table comes from immunoSEQ multiplex PCR, and its TCRdb copy is limited to in-frame clones, with some not included. The sample holds around 2,100,000 clones, about 95% seen once. Sequencing was carried out using naive CD8+ T cells sorted from blood. The receptors here all came from a man in his late teens or twenties in good health. CDR3s include the opening cysteine and the closing phenylalanine or tryptophan. Fields, in order: D gene, J gene, clone size, V gene, CDR3 protein, CDR3 DNA. D genes are given only for firm matches. Only part of the rows carry a size: once, few, many, or a class if the clone is expanded.

d_call: -; j_call: TRBJ2-7; clone_size: once; v_call: TRBV2; cdr3_aa: CASGDAVTYEQYF; cdr3_nt: TGTGCCAGCGGGGATGCGGTTACCTACGAGCAGTACTTC
d_call: TRBD1; j_call: TRBJ2-5; clone_size: -; v_call: TRBV7-6; cdr3_aa: CASSSSGGLGQETQYF; cdr3_nt: TGTGCCAGCAGCTCATCAGGGGGCCTGGGGCAAGAGACCCAGTACTTC
d_call: -; j_call: TRBJ2-6; clone_size: -; v_call: TRBV28; cdr3_aa: CASSLAPSGANVLTF; cdr3_nt: TGTGCCAGCAGTTTGGCCCCCTCTGGGGCCAACGTCCTGACTTTC
d_call: TRBD2; j_call: TRBJ2-7; clone_size: -; v_call: TRBV4-1; cdr3_aa: CASSQGWEGLSYEQYF; cdr3_nt: TGCGCCAGCAGCCAAGGGTGGGAGGGGCTCTCCTACGAGCAGTACTTC
d_call: -; j_call: TRBJ2-5; clone_size: once; v_call: TRBV10-2; cdr3_aa: CASSDVQGKTETQYF; cdr3_nt: TGCGCCAGCAGTGACGTACAGGGAAAGACGGAGACCCAGTACTTC
d_call: TRBD2; j_call: TRBJ2-1; clone_size: -; v_call: TRBV5-1; cdr3_aa: CASSLRGEAYNEQFF; cdr3_nt: TGCGCCAGCAGCTTGCGGGGGGAAGCTTACAATGAGCAGTTCTTC
d_call: TRBD1; j_call: TRBJ1-1; clone_size: -; v_call: TRBV4-3; cdr3_aa: CASSQVWGPGQGVDEAFF; cdr3_nt: TGCGCCAGCAGCCAAGTTTGGGGGCCGGGACAGGGGGTTGATGAAGCTTTCTTT
d_call: -; j_call: TRBJ2-7; clone_size: -; v_call: TRBV27; cdr3_aa: CASSLGQVSYEQYF; cdr3_nt: TGTGCCAGCAGTTTGGGGCAGGTCTCTTACGAGCAGTACTTC
d_call: TRBD2; j_call: TRBJ2-3; clone_size: -; v_call: TRBV13; cdr3_aa: CASSLHSGSTDTQYF; cdr3_nt: TGTGCCAGCAGCTTACATAGCGGGAGCACAGATACGCAGTATTTT
d_call: -; j_call: TRBJ1-5; clone_size: -; v_call: TRBV6-1; cdr3_aa: CASSEMGGRLQHF; cdr3_nt: TGTGCCAGCAGTGAAATGGGCGGACGCCTCCAGCATTTT
d_call: -; j_call: TRBJ2-7; clone_size: few; v_call: TRBV19; cdr3_aa: CASSSRQGDEQYF; cdr3_nt: TGTGCCAGTAGTAGTCGGCAGGGAGACGAGCAGTACTTC
d_call: TRBD2; j_call: TRBJ2-1; clone_size: -; v_call: TRBV19; cdr3_aa: CASSTPGLADNEQFF; cdr3_nt: TGTGCCAGTAGTACCCCGGGACTAGCGGACAATGAGCAGTTCTTC
d_call: -; j_call: TRBJ1-3; clone_size: -; v_call: TRBV6-1; cdr3_aa: CASSEWVGSSGNTIYF; cdr3_nt: TGTGCCAGCAGTGAATGGGTGGGAAGCTCTGGAAACACCATATATTTT
d_call: -; j_call: TRBJ2-6; clone_size: -; v_call: TRBV5-1; cdr3_aa: CASSWSTSGDGANVLTF; cdr3_nt: TGCGCCAGCAGCTGGTCTACGTCGGGGGACGGGGCCAACGTCCTGACTTTC
d_call: -; j_call: TRBJ2-7; clone_size: -; v_call: TRBV7-9; cdr3_aa: CASSSHPAYEQYF; cdr3_nt: TGTGCCAGCAGCTCACACCCCGCTTACGAGCAGTACTTC
d_call: -; j_call: TRBJ2-2; clone_size: -; v_call: TRBV7-9; cdr3_aa: CASSSTGTTHTGELFF; cdr3_nt: TGTGCCAGCAGCTCGACCGGGACAACTCACACCGGGGAGCTGTTTTTT
d_call: -; j_call: TRBJ2-1; clone_size: -; v_call: TRBV16; cdr3_aa: CASSQSMGGGSYNEQFF; cdr3_nt: TGTGCCAGCAGCCAATCGATGGGAGGGGGTTCCTACAATGAGCAGTTCTTC
d_call: -; j_call: TRBJ2-7; clone_size: -; v_call: TRBV30; cdr3_aa: CAWSVQGSEQYF; cdr3_nt: TGTGCCTGGAGTGTCCAGGGGAGCGAGCAGTACTTC
d_call: TRBD2; j_call: TRBJ2-1; clone_size: -; v_call: TRBV14; cdr3_aa: CASSQAPSGAHLEQFF; cdr3_nt: TGTGCCAGCAGCCAAGCGCCGAGCGGGGCTCATCTTGAGCAGTTCTTC
d_call: -; j_call: TRBJ2-7; clone_size: -; v_call: TRBV29-1; cdr3_aa: CSVSSGLSYEQYF; cdr3_nt: TGCAGCGTTAGTAGCGGCCTCTCCTACGAGCAGTACTTC
d_call: TRBD2; j_call: TRBJ2-1; clone_size: -; v_call: TRBV7-6; cdr3_aa: CASSSSSGGANEQFF; cdr3_nt: TGTGCCAGCAGCTCGTCTAGCGGGGGGGCCAATGAGCAGTTCTTC
d_call: -; j_call: TRBJ1-2; clone_size: -; v_call: TRBV6-5; cdr3_aa: CASSYSLANGYTF; cdr3_nt: TGTGCCAGCAGTTACTCATTGGCGAATGGCTACACCTTC
d_call: TRBD2; j_call: TRBJ2-7; clone_size: -; v_call: TRBV4-3; cdr3_aa: CASSLLLAGGYEQYF; cdr3_nt: TGCGCCAGCAGCCTCTTACTAGCGGGAGGCTACGAGCAGTACTTC
d_call: TRBD1; j_call: TRBJ2-1; clone_size: -; v_call: TRBV13; cdr3_aa: CASSGQGGHEQFF; cdr3_nt: TGTGCCAGCAGCGGACAGGGGGGCCATGAGCAGTTCTTC
d_call: TRBD2; j_call: TRBJ2-7; clone_size: -; v_call: TRBV11-2; cdr3_aa: CASSPISGRGGFEQYF; cdr3_nt: TGTGCCAGCAGCCCGATTAGCGGGAGAGGTGGGTTCGAGCAGTACTTC
d_call: TRBD2; j_call: TRBJ2-1; clone_size: -; v_call: TRBV6-1; cdr3_aa: CASSDPYLSGGPNNEQFF; cdr3_nt: TGTGCCAGCAGTGACCCGTACCTTAGCGGGGGACCAAACAATGAGCAGTTCTTC
d_call: -; j_call: TRBJ2-7; clone_size: -; v_call: TRBV27; cdr3_aa: CASSPGYQYEQYF; cdr3_nt: TGTGCCAGCAGTCCGGGTTACCAATACGAGCAGTACTTC
d_call: TRBD1; j_call: TRBJ1-2; clone_size: -; v_call: TRBV7-9; cdr3_aa: CASSLDRESGYTF; cdr3_nt: TGTGCCAGCAGCCTGGACAGGGAGAGCGGCTACACCTTC
d_call: -; j_call: TRBJ1-1; clone_size: -; v_call: TRBV7-3; cdr3_aa: CASSLMGRGPDGTFF; cdr3_nt: TGTGCCAGCAGCTTAATGGGCAGGGGCCCGGATGGGACTTTCTTT
d_call: TRBD1; j_call: TRBJ2-7; clone_size: -; v_call: TRBV10-3; cdr3_aa: CAISYRTGTIPYEQYF; cdr3_nt: TGTGCCATCAGTTATCGGACAGGGACGATCCCCTACGAGCAGTACTTC
d_call: -; j_call: TRBJ2-7; clone_size: -; v_call: TRBV19; cdr3_aa: CASSILGEQYF; cdr3_nt: TGTGCCAGTAGTATTCTGGGGGAGCAGTACTTC